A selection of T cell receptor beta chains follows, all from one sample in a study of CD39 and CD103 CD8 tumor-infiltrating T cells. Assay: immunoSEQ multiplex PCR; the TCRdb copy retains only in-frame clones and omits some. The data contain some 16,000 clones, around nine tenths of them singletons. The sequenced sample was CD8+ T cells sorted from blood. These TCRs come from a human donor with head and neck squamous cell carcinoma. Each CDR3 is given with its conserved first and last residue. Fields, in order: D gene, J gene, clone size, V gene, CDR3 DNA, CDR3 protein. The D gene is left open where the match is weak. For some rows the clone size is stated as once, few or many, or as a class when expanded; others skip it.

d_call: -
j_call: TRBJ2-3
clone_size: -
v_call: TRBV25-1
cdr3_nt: TGTGCCAGCAGCGCAGGTTATACGCAGTATTTT
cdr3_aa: CASSAGYTQYF

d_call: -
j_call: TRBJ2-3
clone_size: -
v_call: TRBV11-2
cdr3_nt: TGTGCCAGCAGCCCCTGGACCGCCAGCTGCACAGATACGCAGTATTTT
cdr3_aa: CASSPWTASCTDTQYF

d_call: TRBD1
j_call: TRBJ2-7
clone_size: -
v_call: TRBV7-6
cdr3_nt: TGTGCCAGCAGCTTTGGACAGGGGTTATCCTACGAGCAGTACTTC
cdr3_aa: CASSFGQGLSYEQYF

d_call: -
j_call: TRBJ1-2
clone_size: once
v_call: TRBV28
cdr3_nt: TGTGCCAGCAGTTTTAGGGGGGGAAGCTATGGCTACACCTTC
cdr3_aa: CASSFRGGSYGYTF

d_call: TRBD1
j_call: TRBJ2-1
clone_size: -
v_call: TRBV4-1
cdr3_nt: TGCGCCAGCAGCCAAGATGGAAGGTGGACAGGGGTCAATGAGCAGTTCTTC
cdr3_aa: CASSQDGRWTGVNEQFF

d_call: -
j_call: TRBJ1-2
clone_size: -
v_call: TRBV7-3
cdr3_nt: TGTGCCAGCAGCTTGGAGGGGGGGTATGGCTACACCTTC
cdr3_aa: CASSLEGGYGYTF

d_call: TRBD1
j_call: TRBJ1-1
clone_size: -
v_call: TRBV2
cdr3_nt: TGTGCCAGCTTCGGGACAGGGGTTTCAGAGAGGACTGAAGCTTTCTTT
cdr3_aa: CASFGTGVSERTEAFF

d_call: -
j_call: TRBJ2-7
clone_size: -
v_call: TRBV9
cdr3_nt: TGTGCCAGCAGCGTAGGAAAGGGCTACGAGCAGTACTTC
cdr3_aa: CASSVGKGYEQYF

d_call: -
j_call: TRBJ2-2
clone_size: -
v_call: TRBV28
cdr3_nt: TGTGCCAGCAGTCCTACAGCCACCGGGGAGCTGTTTTTT
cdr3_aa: CASSPTATGELFF

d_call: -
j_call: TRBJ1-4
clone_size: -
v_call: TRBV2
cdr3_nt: TGTGCCAGCAGTCCTGGACAGCTCAGTCCAGCAACTAATGAAAAACTGTTTTTT
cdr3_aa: CASSPGQLSPATNEKLFF

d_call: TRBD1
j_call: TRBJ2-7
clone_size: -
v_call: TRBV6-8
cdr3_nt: TGTGCCAGCAGTCAAGCGGATACCGGGACAGGGGGCTACGAGCAGTACTTC
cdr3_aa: CASSQADTGTGGYEQYF

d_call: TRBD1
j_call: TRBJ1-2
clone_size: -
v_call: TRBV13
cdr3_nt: TGTGCCAGCAGCCCCCGACAGGGGGCTGTCGGCTACACCTTC
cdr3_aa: CASSPRQGAVGYTF

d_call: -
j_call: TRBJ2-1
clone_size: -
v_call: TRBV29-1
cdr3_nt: TGCAGCGTTGAATCGGGGTGGGGTGAGCAGTTCTTC
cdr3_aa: CSVESGWGEQFF

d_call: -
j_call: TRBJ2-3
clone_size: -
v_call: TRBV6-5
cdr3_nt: TGTGCCAGCAGTTCACAGGGCTTAAGCACAGATACGCAGTATTTT
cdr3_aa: CASSSQGLSTDTQYF

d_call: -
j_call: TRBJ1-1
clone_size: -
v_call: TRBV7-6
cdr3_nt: TGTGCCAGCAGCTTAGCAGGGACCGCGGGAGGAGCTTTCTTT
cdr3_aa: CASSLAGTAGGAFF

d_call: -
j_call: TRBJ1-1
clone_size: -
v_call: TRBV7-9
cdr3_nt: TGTGCCAGCAGCTTACTGAACACTGAAGCTTTCTTT
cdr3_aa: CASSLLNTEAFF

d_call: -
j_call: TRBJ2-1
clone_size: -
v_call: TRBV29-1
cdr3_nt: TGCAGCGCCGACGATCCCGGGGGCCGTTACAATGAGCAGTTCTTC
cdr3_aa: CSADDPGGRYNEQFF

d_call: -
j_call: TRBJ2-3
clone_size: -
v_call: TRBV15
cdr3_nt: TGTGCCACCAGCGGAGAGGGACCCCTGTCCACAGATACGCAGTATTTT
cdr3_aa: CATSGEGPLSTDTQYF

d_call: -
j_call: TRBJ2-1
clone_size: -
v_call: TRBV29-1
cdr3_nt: TGCAGCGTTGAGAGGGGGGACAGCACCTACAATGAGCAGTTCTTC
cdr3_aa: CSVERGDSTYNEQFF

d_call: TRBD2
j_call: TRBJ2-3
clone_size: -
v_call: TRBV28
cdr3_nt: TGTGCCAGCAGCTCTCCCCGGGGGGATACTAGCACAGATACGCAGTATTTT
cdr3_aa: CASSSPRGDTSTDTQYF

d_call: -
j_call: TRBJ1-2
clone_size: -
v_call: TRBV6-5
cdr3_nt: TGTGCCAGCAGTTACGCCTTGGGAAACTATGGCTACACCTTC
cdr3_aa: CASSYALGNYGYTF

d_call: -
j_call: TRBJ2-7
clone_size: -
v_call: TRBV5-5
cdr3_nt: TGTGCCAGCAGCTTGATGTCCGCCTCCTACGAGCAGTACTTC
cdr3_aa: CASSLMSASYEQYF

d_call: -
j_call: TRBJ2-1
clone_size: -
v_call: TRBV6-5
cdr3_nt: TGTGCCAGCAGTCCCTTCTCCTACAATGAGCAGTTCTTC
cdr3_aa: CASSPFSYNEQFF

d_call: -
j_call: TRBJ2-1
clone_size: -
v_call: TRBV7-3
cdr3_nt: TGTGCCAGCAGCTTATTAGCCCACGGAAACAATGAGCAGTTCTTC
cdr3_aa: CASSLLAHGNNEQFF

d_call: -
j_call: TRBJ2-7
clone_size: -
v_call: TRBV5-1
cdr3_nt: TGCGCCAGCAGCCCCGAGGGTACTTCCTACGAGCAGTACTTC
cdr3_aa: CASSPEGTSYEQYF

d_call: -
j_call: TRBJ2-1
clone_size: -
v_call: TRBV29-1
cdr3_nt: TGCAGCGTTGATCAGGGTGGTCATGAGCAGTTCTTC
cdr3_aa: CSVDQGGHEQFF

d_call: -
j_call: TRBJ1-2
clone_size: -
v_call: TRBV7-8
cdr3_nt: TGTGCCAGCAGCTTAGACCCTACGACAGCCTATGGCTACACCTTC
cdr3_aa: CASSLDPTTAYGYTF

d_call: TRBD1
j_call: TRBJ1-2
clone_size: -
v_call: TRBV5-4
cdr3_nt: TGTGCCAGCAGCTCAGGGGGGGACTATGGCTACACCTTC
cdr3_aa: CASSSGGDYGYTF

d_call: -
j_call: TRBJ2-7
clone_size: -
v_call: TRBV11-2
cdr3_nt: TGTGCCAGCAGCTTAGCCCCAGGGTCCGAGCAGTACTTC
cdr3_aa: CASSLAPGSEQYF

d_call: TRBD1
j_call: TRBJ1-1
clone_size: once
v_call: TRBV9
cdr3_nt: TGTGCCAGCAGTGAGGGACAGTTGAACACTGAAGCTTTCTTT
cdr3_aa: CASSEGQLNTEAFF

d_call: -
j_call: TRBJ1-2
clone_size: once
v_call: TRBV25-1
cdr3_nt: TGTGCCAGCGCGCGCGAGGGAGCTAACTATGGCTACACCTTC
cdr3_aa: CASAREGANYGYTF

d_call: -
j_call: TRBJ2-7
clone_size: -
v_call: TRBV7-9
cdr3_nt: TGTGCCAGCAGCTCCGCTGCAGGGACACAACCCTACGAGCAGTACTTC
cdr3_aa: CASSSAAGTQPYEQYF

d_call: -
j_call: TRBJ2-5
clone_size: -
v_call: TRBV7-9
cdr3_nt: TGTGCCAGCAGCTTAGGGACGCAAGAGACCCAGTACTTC
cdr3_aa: CASSLGTQETQYF

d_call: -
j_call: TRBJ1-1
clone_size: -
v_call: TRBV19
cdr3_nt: TGTGCCAGTAGCAACTTGGGCCCCACTGAAGCTTTCTTT
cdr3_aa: CASSNLGPTEAFF

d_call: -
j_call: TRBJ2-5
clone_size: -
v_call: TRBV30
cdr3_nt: TGTGCCTGGAGTGTACCAGGGACCCTTTTTCCCCAGTACTTC
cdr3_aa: CAWSVPGTLFPQYF

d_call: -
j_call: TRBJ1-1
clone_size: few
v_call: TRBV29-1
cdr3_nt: TGCAGCGTGGTAAACAGGATTCCGTACACTGAAGCTTTCTTT
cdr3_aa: CSVVNRIPYTEAFF

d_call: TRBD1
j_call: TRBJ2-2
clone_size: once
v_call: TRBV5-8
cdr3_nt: TGTGCCAGCAGCGCGGGACAGGCGAACACCGGGGAGCTGTTTTTT
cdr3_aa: CASSAGQANTGELFF

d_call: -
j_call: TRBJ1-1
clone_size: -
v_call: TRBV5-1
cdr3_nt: TGCGCCACTACCCTAGGGCCTGGCACTGAAGCTTTCTTT
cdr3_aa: CATTLGPGTEAFF

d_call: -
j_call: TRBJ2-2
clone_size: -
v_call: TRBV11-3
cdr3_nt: TGTGCCAGCAGCTCCTCGACCAGGAGGAACACCGGGGAGCTGTTTTTT
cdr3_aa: CASSSSTRRNTGELFF

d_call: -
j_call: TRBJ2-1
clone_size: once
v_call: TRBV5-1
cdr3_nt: TGCGCCAGCAGCTTGGTGCCGGGAGACTCCTACAATGAGCAGTTCTTC
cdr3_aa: CASSLVPGDSYNEQFF

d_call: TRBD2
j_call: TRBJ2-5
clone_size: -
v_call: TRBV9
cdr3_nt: TGTGCCAGCAGCGACTCGGGCGGGGGGGCCTTGGAAGAGACCCAGTACTTC
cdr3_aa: CASSDSGGGALEETQYF

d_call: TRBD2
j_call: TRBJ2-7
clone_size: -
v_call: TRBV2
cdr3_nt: TGTGCCAGCAGTACCCGCGGGGGGGGCCTCCCTTACGAGCAGTACTTC
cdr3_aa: CASSTRGGGLPYEQYF

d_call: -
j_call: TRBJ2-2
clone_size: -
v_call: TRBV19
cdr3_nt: TGTGCCAGTAGTATAGGAGGGGTGCACACCGGGGAGCTGTTTTTT
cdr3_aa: CASSIGGVHTGELFF

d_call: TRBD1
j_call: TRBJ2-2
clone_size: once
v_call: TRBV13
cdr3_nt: TGTGCCAGCAGCTCGCGGATCATGGACAGGGCTAACACCGGGGAGCTGTTTTTT
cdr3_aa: CASSSRIMDRANTGELFF

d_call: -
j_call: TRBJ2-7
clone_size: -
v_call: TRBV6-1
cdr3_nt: TGTGCCAGCGGGAGAGGGAGTTACGAGCAGTACTTC
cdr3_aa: CASGRGSYEQYF